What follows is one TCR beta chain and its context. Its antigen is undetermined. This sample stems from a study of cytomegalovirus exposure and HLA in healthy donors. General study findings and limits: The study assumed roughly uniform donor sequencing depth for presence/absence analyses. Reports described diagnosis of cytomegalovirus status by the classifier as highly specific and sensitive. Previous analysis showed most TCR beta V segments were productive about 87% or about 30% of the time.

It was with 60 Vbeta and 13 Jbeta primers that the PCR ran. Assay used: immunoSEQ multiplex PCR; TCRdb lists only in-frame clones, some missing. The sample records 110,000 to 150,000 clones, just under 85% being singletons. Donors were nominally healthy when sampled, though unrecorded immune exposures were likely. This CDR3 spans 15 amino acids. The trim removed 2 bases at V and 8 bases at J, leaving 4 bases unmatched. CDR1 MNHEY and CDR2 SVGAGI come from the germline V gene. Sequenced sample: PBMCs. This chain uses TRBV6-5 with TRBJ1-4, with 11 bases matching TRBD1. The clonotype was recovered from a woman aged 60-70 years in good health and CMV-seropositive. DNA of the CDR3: TGTGCCAGCAGTTACCGGGGACAGGGGGACGAAAAACTGTTTTTT. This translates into CASSYRGQGDEKLFF.